The 21 T cell receptor beta chains reported below all come from one sample, sequenced in a study of cytomegalovirus exposure and HLA in healthy donors. The PCR ran on 60 Vbeta and 13 Jbeta primers. Using immunoSEQ multiplex PCR, the repertoire was profiled, and TCRdb retains in-frame clones only, with some absent. The repertoire holds 90,000 to 120,000 clones, with roughly four fifths as singletons. Source material: PBMCs. These receptors were obtained from a male donor in good health and CMV-seropositive.

This clone was detected a few times. CDR3 amino acids: CASSQDGGSKPQHF. The CDR3 DNA is TGTGCCAGCAGCCAAGATGGAGGATCAAAGCCCCAGCATTTT. This rearrangement joins TRBV4-2 to TRBJ1-5; unclear D gene. The V end lost 0 bases, the J end lost 8 bases, and 11 bases lay between the germline ends. The CDR3 has 14 amino acids. CDR1 is LGHNA, CDR2 YNFKEQ, per germline.

The CDR3 is CASSYGGEGNQPQHF. CDR3 nucleotide sequence: TGTGCCAGTAGTTACGGGGGGGAAGGCAATCAGCCCCAGCATTTT. V usage is TRBV19 and J usage is TRBJ1-5; D might be TRBD1 (5 bases). Germline values: CDR1 LNHDA, CDR2 SQIVND (reference sequence). Deletions cut 5 bases from V and 2 bases from J, with 13 bases between. The CDR3 is made up of 15 amino acids.

This rearrangement joins TRBV5-1 to TRBJ2-7; 9 bases are shared with TRBD1. The CDR3 contains 13 residues. J gave up 4 bases and V 3 bases, and 2 bases lay outside the gene matches. In germline, CDR1 is SGHRS, CDR2 YFSETQ. The CDR3 spells CASSYGTGYEQYF. CDR3 sequence (DNA): TGCGCCAGCAGCTACGGGACAGGGTACGAGCAGTACTTC.

The rearrangement links TRBV30 to TRBJ1-2; possibly TRBD1 for D (6 bases). V shed 2 bases and J shed 2 bases, with 12 bases lying between them. Looked up from germline, CDR1 is GTSNPN and CDR2 is SVGIG (reference sequence). This CDR3 is built from 14 residues. This CDR3 is CAWSLSGANYGYTF. In DNA form, the CDR3 reads TGTGCCTGGAGTTTGTCAGGGGCAAACTATGGCTACACCTTC.

The count of this clone is one. The chain employs TRBV11-2 and TRBJ1-1; tentatively, D is TRBD1 (5 bases). The CDR3 sequence is 14 residues long. V dropped 3 bases and J dropped 4 bases, with 12 bases sitting between them. Germline lookup yields CDR1 SGHAT and CDR2 FQNNGV. CDR3 nucleotide sequence: TGTGCCAGCAGCTTGGGACTGCGGGGCACTGAAGCTTTCTTT. It encodes CASSLGLRGTEAFF. The full variable domain, completed using reference TRBV11-2 and TRBJ1-1, is EAGVAQSPRYKIIEKRQSVAFWCNPISGHATLYWYQQILGQGPKLLIQFQNNGVVDDSQLPKDRFSAERLKGVDSTLKIQPAKLEDSAVYLCASSLGLRGTEAFFGQGTRLTVV.

This clone turned up a few times. The chain recombines TRBV2 with TRBJ2-7; TRBD1 agrees at 7 bases. Per germline, CDR1 SNHLY and CDR2 FYNNEI. Trimming removed 2 bases from V and 5 bases from J; junction bases left unmatched: 9. The CDR3 spans 15 residues. The CDR3 sequence: CASSERRQGYDEQYF. The DNA of the CDR3 is TGTGCCAGCAGTGAACGGCGACAGGGTTATGACGAGCAGTACTTC.

The V gene is TRBV5-1, the J gene TRBJ2-2, with 15 bases lining up with TRBD2. V was pared by 7 bases and J by 6 bases, with 13 bases of the junction left unmatched. Germline loops: CDR1 SGHRS, CDR2 YFSETQ. CDR3 length: 18 amino acids. CDR3 sequence: CASGGTSGGLGRPGELFF. CDR3 in DNA: TGCGCCAGCGGAGGGACTAGCGGGGGGCTAGGTCGGCCCGGGGAGCTGTTTTTT.

This chain connects TRBV6-1 to TRBJ1-3, with D unclear. Deletions cut 0 bases from V and 4 bases from J, with 13 bases between. In germline, CDR1 is MNHNS, CDR2 SASEGT. This CDR3 has 16 residues. CDR3 bases: TGTGCCAGCAGTGAAGCGCTTAGAGGAGCCGGAAACACCATATATTTT. Its protein is CASSEALRGAGNTIYF.

The V call is TRBV4-1, the J call TRBJ2-2; 7 bases are shared with TRBD2. V shed 4 bases and J 0 bases; nucleotides not matched to a gene: 5. This CDR3 is 16 amino acids long. In germline, CDR1 is MGHRA, CDR2 YSYEKL. CDR3 residues: CASSLHGGTNTGELFF. DNA for the CDR3: TGCGCCAGCAGCCTTCACGGGGGGACGAACACCGGGGAGCTGTTTTTT.

The genes are TRBV15 and TRBJ2-5; possible D gene TRBD1, 6 bases. Deletions cut 2 bases from V and 2 bases from J, with 15 bases between. This CDR3 region has 16 residues. Germline lookup yields CDR1 LNHNV and CDR2 YYDKDF (reference sequence). CDR3 bases: TGTGCCACCAGCAGACACCAGGGGACACTTCAAGAGACCCAGTACTTC. This translates into CATSRHQGTLQETQYF.

CDR3 amino acids: CASSLVTSGRPTDTQYF. CDR3 nucleotide sequence: TGCGCCAGCAGCTTGGTTACTAGCGGGAGACCCACAGATACGCAGTATTTT. The rearrangement joins TRBV5-1 to TRBJ2-3; 11 nucleotides agree with TRBD2. This CDR3 spans 17 amino acids. Germline V gives CDR1 SGHRS, CDR2 YFSETQ. The junction had 5 bases not matched to a gene; V was cut back by 0 bases and J by 2 bases.

The chain has TRBV27 and TRBJ1-5; D remains unclear. The germline gives CDR1 MNHEY, CDR2 SMNVEV (reference sequence). Trimming removed 5 bases from V and 3 bases from J, with 14 bases in between. The CDR3 consists of 15 residues. CDR3 sequence reads: CASSLTRQYNQPQHF. CDR3 DNA: TGTGCCAGCAGTCTCACGCGACAATACAATCAGCCCCAGCATTTT.

The genes are TRBV6-5 and TRBJ2-7; a possible D gene is TRBD2 (6 bases). The CDR3 has 14 amino acids. V was clipped by 6 bases and J by 1 base, with 13 bases between them. Germline CDR1 MNHEY, CDR2 SVGAGI. The DNA of the CDR3 is TGTGCCAGCAGAGTCGACCGGGGGTCCTACGAGCAGTACTTC. It encodes CASRVDRGSYEQYF.

The rearrangement uses TRBV29-1 and TRBJ2-3; 13 positions match TRBD2. After removal of 2 bases from V and 5 bases from J, the junction contained 13 bases not matched to a gene. This CDR3 has 18 amino acids. Germline values: CDR1 SQVTM, CDR2 ANQGSEA. The DNA of the CDR3 is TGCAGCGTTGAATCGGTAGGACTAGCGGGGGCCCCCGGAGATACGCAGTATTTT. It codes for CSVESVGLAGAPGDTQYF.

The chain joins TRBV5-6 to TRBJ2-7; D is possibly TRBD1 (5 bases). CDR1 SGHDT and CDR2 YYEEEE come from the germline V gene. Trimming shortened V by 5 bases and J by 2 bases, and 14 bases separated the two germline ends. The CDR3 covers 14 residues. The DNA for the CDR3 is TGTGCCAGCAGGGATATGACAGCAACCTACGAGCAGTACTTC. It specifies CASRDMTATYEQYF.

This chain's CDR3 is CASSQGQGYGYTF. CDR3 nucleotide sequence: TGTGCCAGCAGCCAGGGGCAGGGGTATGGCTACACCTTC. The chain couples TRBV7-2 to TRBJ1-2, with D possibly being TRBD1 (6 bases). Looked up from germline, CDR1 is SGHTA and CDR2 is FQGNSA. V dropped 5 bases and J dropped 5 bases, with 12 bases sitting between them. The CDR3 length is 13 residues.

CDR3 bases: TGTGCCAGCAGCGCATCGGGACAGAGAAACACCATATATTTT. This translates into CASSASGQRNTIYF. This sequence joins TRBV14 and TRBJ1-3, with 7 bases matching TRBD1. J was trimmed by 5 bases and V by 5 bases; bases with no gene match: 6. The germline V gene has CDR1 SGHDN and CDR2 FVKESK. This CDR3 contains 14 residues. The variable domain in full, with the rest retrieved from reference TRBV14 and TRBJ1-3, is EAGVTQFPSHSVIEKGQTVTLRCDPISGHDNLYWYRRVMGKEIKFLLHFVKESKQDESGMPNNRFLAERTGGTYSTLKVQPAELEDSGVYFCASSASGQRNTIYFGEGSWLTVV.

This chain uses TRBV7-2 with TRBJ1-1; D perhaps matches TRBD1 (5 bases). Germline CDR1 reads SGHTA; CDR2 reads FQGNSA. Trimming pared 2 bases from V and 4 bases from J, leaving 14 bases between. This CDR3 is built from 15 residues. Written as DNA, the CDR3 is TGTGCCAGCAGCTTAACCAGGGAATCGTCCACTGAAGCTTTCTTT. It yields the protein CASSLTRESSTEAFF.

This clone was recorded a few times. CDR3 in amino acids: CASPRGGRKGGYTF. Written as DNA, the CDR3 is TGTGCCAGCCCGAGGGGGGGGCGCAAGGGTGGCTACACCTTC. The chain employs TRBV6-1 and TRBJ1-2, with D maybe TRBD1 (6 bases). This CDR3 spans 14 amino acids. In germline, CDR1 is MNHNS, CDR2 SASEGT. The ends were cut back, 8 bases at V and 7 bases at J, with 20 bases in the middle.

The V gene is TRBV10-3, the J gene TRBJ2-7; D is unresolved. Germline V gene data show CDR1 as ENHRY and CDR2 as SYGVKD. The germline V and J ends were trimmed by 0 bases and 6 bases, with 6 bases remaining between them. This CDR3 spans 12 amino acids. CDR3 amino acids: CAISESSAEQYF. CDR3 nucleotides: TGTGCCATCAGTGAGTCAAGCGCCGAGCAGTACTTC.

The chain couples TRBV5-1 to TRBJ2-6, with TRBD1 identical over 7 bases. V lost 4 bases and J lost 4; bases outside the gene matches: 5. The germline CDR1 and CDR2 sequences are SGHRS and YFSETQ. The CDR3 length is 15 residues. This CDR3 reads CASSVTGDGANVLTF. The CDR3 DNA is TGCGCCAGCAGCGTTACAGGGGACGGGGCCAACGTCCTGACTTTC. Filled out from reference TRBV5-1 and TRBJ2-6, the complete variable domain reads KAGVTQTPRYLIKTRGQQVTLSCSPISGHRSVSWYQQTPGQGLQFLFEYFSETQRNKGNFPGRFSGRQFSNSRSEMNVSTLELGDSALYLCASSVTGDGANVLTFGAGSRLTVL.